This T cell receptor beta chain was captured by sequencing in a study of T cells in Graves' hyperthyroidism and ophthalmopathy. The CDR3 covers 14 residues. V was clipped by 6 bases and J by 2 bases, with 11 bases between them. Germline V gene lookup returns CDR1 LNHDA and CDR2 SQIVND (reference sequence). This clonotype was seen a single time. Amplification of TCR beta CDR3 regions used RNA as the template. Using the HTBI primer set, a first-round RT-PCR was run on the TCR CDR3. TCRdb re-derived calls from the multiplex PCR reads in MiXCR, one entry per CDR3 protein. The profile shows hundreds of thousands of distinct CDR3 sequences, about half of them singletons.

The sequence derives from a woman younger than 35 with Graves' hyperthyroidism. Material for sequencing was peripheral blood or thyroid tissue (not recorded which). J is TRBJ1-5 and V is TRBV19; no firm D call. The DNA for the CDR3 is TGTGCCAGTAGCGTCGGGGTGGGCAATCAGCCCCAGCATTTT. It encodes CASSVGVGNQPQHF.